This TCR beta chain appears in the sequencing data of a study of T cells in tumors and immune-related adverse events. Data came from immunoSEQ multiplex PCR; TCRdb stores just in-frame clones and leaves some out. The sample shows around 8,300 clones, 94% of them seen only once. This CDR3 contains 11 residues. CDR1 is LGHNT and CDR2 is FRNRAP in the germline V gene. Between the trimmed V and J ends, which lost 4 bases and 5 bases, there was a span of 3 bases. The receptor comes from a female donor with metastatic renal cell carcinoma. This specimen consisted of lymph node tissue, obtained from a patient treated with anti-PD-1 therapy. The genes are TRBV12-5 and TRBJ2-1, with D unresolved. CDR3 amino acids: CASGSNNEQFF. For the CDR3, the DNA is TGTGCTAGTGGTTCCAACAATGAGCAGTTCTTC. The full variable domain, rest sourced from reference TRBV12-5 and TRBJ2-1, is DARVTQTPRHKVTEMGQEVTMRCQPILGHNTVFWYRQTMMQGLELLAYFRNRAPLDDSGMPKDRFSAEMPDATLATLKIQPSEPRDSAVYFCASGSNNEQFFGPGTRLTVL.